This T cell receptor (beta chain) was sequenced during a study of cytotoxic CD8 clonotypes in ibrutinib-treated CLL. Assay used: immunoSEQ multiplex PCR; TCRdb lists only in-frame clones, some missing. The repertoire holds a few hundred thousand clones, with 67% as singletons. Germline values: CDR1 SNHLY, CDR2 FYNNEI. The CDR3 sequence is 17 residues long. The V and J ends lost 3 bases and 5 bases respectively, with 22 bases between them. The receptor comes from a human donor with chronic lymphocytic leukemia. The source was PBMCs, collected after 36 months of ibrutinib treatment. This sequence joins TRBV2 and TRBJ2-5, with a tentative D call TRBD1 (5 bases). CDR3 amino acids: CASSERQGLPPGETQYF. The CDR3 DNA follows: TGTGCCAGCAGTGAGAGGCAGGGTTTGCCCCCCGGGGAGACCCAGTACTTC.